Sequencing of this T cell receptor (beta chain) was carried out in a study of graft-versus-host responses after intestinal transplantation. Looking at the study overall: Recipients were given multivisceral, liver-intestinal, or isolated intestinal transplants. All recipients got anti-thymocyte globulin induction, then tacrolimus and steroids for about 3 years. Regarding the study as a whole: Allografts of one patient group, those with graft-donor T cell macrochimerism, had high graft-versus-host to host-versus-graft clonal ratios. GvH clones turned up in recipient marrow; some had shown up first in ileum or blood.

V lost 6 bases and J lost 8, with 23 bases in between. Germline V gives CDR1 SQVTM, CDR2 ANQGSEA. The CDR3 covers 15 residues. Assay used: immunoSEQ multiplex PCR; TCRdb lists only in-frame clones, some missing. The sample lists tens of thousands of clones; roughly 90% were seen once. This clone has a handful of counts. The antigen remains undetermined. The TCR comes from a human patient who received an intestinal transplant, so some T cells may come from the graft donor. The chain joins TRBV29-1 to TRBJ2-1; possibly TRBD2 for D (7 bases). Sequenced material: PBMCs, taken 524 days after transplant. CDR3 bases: TGCAGCGTACGCGGACAGTGGGAGGGCCGCGATGAGCAGTTCTTC. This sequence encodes CSVRGQWEGRDEQFF.